What follows are 24 T cell receptor beta chains derived from one specimen sequenced in a study of cytomegalovirus exposure and HLA in healthy donors. The PCR was carried out with 60 Vbeta primers and 13 Jbeta primers. Profiling relied on immunoSEQ multiplex PCR, and the TCRdb table lists in-frame clones only, not all of them. The sample lists over 100,000 clones; roughly 68% were seen once. Sample: PBMCs. These receptors all stem from a man aged 25-45 years in good health and CMV-seropositive.

J is TRBJ1-2 and V is TRBV5-6; 12 bases are shared with TRBD1. From germline, CDR1 is SGHDT and CDR2 YYEEEE. V was clipped by 4 bases and J by 2 bases; unmatched bases: 6. There are 16 residues in the CDR3. The CDR3 DNA is TGTGCCAGCAGCGACGGGACAGGGGGCCCCAACTATGGCTACACCTTC. Its translation: CASSDGTGGPNYGYTF.

The chain has TRBV29-1 and TRBJ1-5; D possibly corresponds to TRBD1 (6 bases). Germline CDR1 SQVTM, CDR2 ANQGSEA. The CDR3 sequence is 15 residues long. V was clipped by 6 bases and J by 2 bases, with 17 bases between them. CDR3 nucleotides: TGCAGCGTCTCGTCAGGGGACGGCGGCAATCAGCCCCAGCATTTT. Its protein is CSVSSGDGGNQPQHF.

A few counts support this clone. V and J are TRBV9 and TRBJ2-5; TRBD1 aligns across 7 bases. CDR1 is SGDLS and CDR2 is YYNGEE in the germline V gene. The CDR3 covers 16 residues. J gave up 0 bases and V 4 bases, and 9 bases lay outside the gene matches. The CDR3 protein is CASSPPPGTDQETQYF. The CDR3 region has the DNA TGTGCCAGCAGCCCGCCACCGGGGACAGACCAAGAGACCCAGTACTTC.

The chain links TRBV6-4 to TRBJ1-2; D unclear. Trimming stripped 3 bases from V and 4 bases from J, with 18 bases between. CDR3 length: 16 residues. The germline CDR1 and CDR2 sequences are MRHNA and SNTAGT. CDR3 in amino acids: CASSEIPLSGSYGYTF. Here the CDR3 DNA reads TGTGCCAGCAGTGAAATTCCCCTATCCGGGAGCTATGGCTACACCTTC.

The rearrangement uses TRBV6-1 and TRBJ2-7; 8 nucleotides align to TRBD2. CDR1 is MNHNS, CDR2 SASEGT, per germline. V was pared by 6 bases and J by 4 bases, with 8 bases of the junction left unmatched. The CDR3 has 14 amino acids. The CDR3 reads CASSPGRGRYEQYV. CDR3 sequence (DNA): TGTGCCAGCAGCCCCGGGAGGGGGAGGTACGAGCAGTACGTC.

This clone was seen a few times. The chain recombines TRBV6-5 with TRBJ1-4, with D possibly TRBD1 on 5 matching bases. Germline CDR1 reads MNHEY; CDR2 reads SVGAGI. CDR3 size: 14 residues. The V gene lost 6 bases and the J gene lost 10 bases, with 18 bases spanning the gap. CDR3 DNA: TGTGCCAGCAGGATACCTACGGGGGAAGGAAAACTGTTTTTT. Its translation is CASRIPTGEGKLFF.

The chain uses TRBV5-1 and TRBJ1-1, with 7 bases that match TRBD1. V trimming: 1 base; J trimming: 4 bases; junction bases outside the gene matches: 1. The CDR3 sequence is 13 residues long. CDR1 is SGHRS and CDR2 is YFSETQ in the germline V gene. CDR3 protein: CASSLSGGTEAFF. CDR3 nucleotides: TGCGCCAGCAGCTTGTCAGGGGGCACTGAAGCTTTCTTT.

This clone was seen more than once but under ten times. V usage is TRBV6-6 and J usage is TRBJ2-7; a weak D match, TRBD2 (6 bases). CDR1 and CDR2 (germline): MNHNY, SVGAGI (reference sequence). The V gene lost 0 bases and the J gene lost 2 bases, with 11 bases spanning the gap. The CDR3 has 15 residues. CDR3 sequence reads: CASSYSLSGAYEQYV. CDR3 DNA: TGTGCCAGCAGTTACTCCCTTTCGGGAGCCTACGAGCAGTACGTC.

The CDR3 region is CASSPLAGGVYGYTF. The CDR3 bases are TGTGCCAGCAGTCCATTGGCAGGGGGCGTCTATGGCTACACCTTC. The V gene is TRBV6-5, the J gene TRBJ1-2; 8 bases agree with TRBD1. CDR3 length equals 15 residues. Unmatched junction bases numbered 9, after V lost 5 bases and J lost 4 bases. Germline-derived CDR1 and CDR2 are MNHEY and SVGAGI.

The rearrangement uses TRBV2 and TRBJ1-5; D is ambiguous. The CDR3 is 14 residues long. Trimming shortened V by 5 bases and J by 0 bases, and 8 bases separated the two germline ends. The germline V gene has CDR1 SNHLY and CDR2 FYNNEI. CDR3 loop: CASSHRVSNQPQHF. CDR3 nucleotide sequence: TGTGCCAGCAGTCACAGAGTTAGCAATCAGCCCCAGCATTTT. The entire variable domain, with the rest obtained from reference TRBV2 and TRBJ1-5, is as follows: EPEVTQTPSHQVTQMGQEVILRCVPISNHLYFYWYRQILGQKVEFLVSFYNNEISEKSEIFDDQFSVERPDGSNFTLKIRSTKLEDSAMYFCASSHRVSNQPQHFGDGTRLSIL.

The V call is TRBV6-6, the J call TRBJ1-2; TRBD1 matches 8 bases. Germline V gives CDR1 MNHNY, CDR2 SVGAGI (reference sequence). V lost 2 bases and J lost 5; bases outside the gene matches: 7. The CDR3 is 15 amino acids. The CDR3 DNA sequence: TGTGCCAGCAGTTACCGGACAGGGAGGTGGTATGGCTACACCTTC. The encoded protein is CASSYRTGRWYGYTF.

The genes are TRBV7-9 and TRBJ1-4; D unclear. V lost 3 bases to trimming and J lost 5 bases, with 13 bases between them. Germline CDR1 is SEHNR and CDR2 is FQNEAQ (reference sequence). The length of the CDR3 is 15 residues. The CDR3 here is CASSLEGLGNEKLFF. The CDR3 nucleotides read TGTGCCAGCAGCTTGGAGGGATTGGGGAATGAAAAACTGTTTTTT.

V gene TRBV11-2 combines with J gene TRBJ2-1; D is possibly TRBD2 (5 bases). This CDR3 spans 13 amino acids. CDR1 is SGHAT and CDR2 is FQNNGV in the germline V gene. V was shortened by 3 bases and J by 8 bases, with 11 bases between the two germline ends. The CDR3 here is CASSLDQRDEQFF. The DNA of the CDR3 is TGTGCCAGCAGCTTGGACCAGAGGGATGAGCAGTTCTTC. Full variable domain (missing parts from reference TRBV11-2 and TRBJ2-1): EAGVAQSPRYKIIEKRQSVAFWCNPISGHATLYWYQQILGQGPKLLIQFQNNGVVDDSQLPKDRFSAERLKGVDSTLKIQPAKLEDSAVYLCASSLDQRDEQFFGPGTRLTVL.

The chain joins TRBV29-1 to TRBJ1-1; perhaps TRBD1 as D (5 bases). Trimming took off 8 bases at V and 3 bases at J, with 13 bases between the two ends. CDR1 is SQVTM, CDR2 ANQGSEA, per germline. This CDR3 comprises 12 residues. The CDR3 spells CSSAGGDTEAFF. In DNA, the CDR3 is TGCAGCTCGGCGGGGGGGGACACTGAAGCTTTCTTT. The full variable domain, with the rest looked up from reference TRBV29-1 and TRBJ1-1, is SAVISQKPSRDICQRGTSLTIQCQVDSQVTMMFWYRQQPGQSLTLIATANQGSEATYESGFVIDKFPISRPNLTFSTLTVSNMSPEDSSIYLCSSAGGDTEAFFGQGTRLTVV.

This chain joins TRBV6-1 and TRBJ1-2; TRBD1 is a possible D gene (5 bases). V was shortened by 0 bases and J by 4 bases, with 12 bases between the two germline ends. This CDR3 contains 15 residues. In germline, CDR1 is MNHNS, CDR2 SASEGT. In DNA form, the CDR3 reads TGTGCCAGCAGTGAAGCGGGGCCGGGCTTCTATGGCTACACCTTC. Its protein product is CASSEAGPGFYGYTF.

CDR3 loop: CASSSDTEAFF. For the CDR3, the DNA is TGTGCCAGCAGTTCCGACACTGAAGCTTTCTTT. V gene TRBV5-6 combines with J gene TRBJ1-1, with no clear D. Trimming shortened V by 5 bases and J by 3 bases, and 5 bases separated the two germline ends. CDR1 and CDR2 from the germline V gene are SGHDT and YYEEEE. The CDR3 totals 11 residues. Together with reference TRBV5-6 and TRBJ1-1, the CDR3 gives the full variable domain: DAGVTQSPTHLIKTRGQQVTLRCSPKSGHDTVSWYQQALGQGPQFIFQYYEEEERQRGNFPDRFSGHQFPNYSSELNVNALLLGDSALYLCASSSDTEAFFGQGTRLTVV.

The chain carries TRBV6-1 and TRBJ1-2, with 11 bases matching TRBD1. V lost 8 bases and J lost 5; bases outside the gene matches: 7. The CDR3 runs to 14 residues. Looked up from germline, CDR1 is MNHNS and CDR2 is SASEGT. The CDR3 sequence is CASRGGTGGYGYTF. The CDR3 DNA follows: TGTGCCAGCCGAGGAGGGACAGGGGGGTATGGCTACACCTTC.

This clone came up a few times. The chain carries TRBV28 and TRBJ2-1; the match to TRBD1 covers 8 bases. Trimming cost V 6 bases and J 4 bases; bases outside gene matches: 5. In germline, CDR1 is MDHEN, CDR2 SYDVKM. This CDR3 region has 14 residues. CDR3 amino acids: CASRRTGIYNEQFF. Here the CDR3 DNA reads TGTGCCAGCAGACGGACAGGGATTTACAATGAGCAGTTCTTC.

In DNA, the CDR3 is TGTGCCATCAGTGAGGGACAGCCCCGCCGCACCTTC. Amino acid sequence: CAISEGQPRRTF. The chain carries TRBV10-3 and TRBJ1-2, with D perhaps matching TRBD1 (6 bases). Germline CDR1 reads ENHRY; CDR2 reads SYGVKD. The CDR3 runs 12 residues. V lost 2 bases and J 13 bases, leaving 14 bases between the germline ends.

CDR3 amino acids: CASSLDRFNEKLFF. The CDR3 DNA reads TGTGCCAGCAGCTTGGACAGGTTCAATGAAAAACTGTTTTTT. The chain has TRBV5-4 and TRBJ1-4; tentative D call: TRBD1 (5 bases). Germline-derived CDR1 and CDR2 are SGHNT and YYREEE (reference sequence). The length of the CDR3 is 14 residues. Trimming pared 0 bases from V and 5 bases from J, leaving 8 bases between.

The chain combines TRBV2 with TRBJ2-5; D is ambiguous. CDR1 and CDR2 from the germline V gene are SNHLY and FYNNEI. The CDR3 consists of 14 residues. Trimming removed 5 bases at V and 2 bases at J, with 12 bases between. The CDR3: CASSRTVVQETQYF. CDR3 nucleotides: TGTGCCAGCAGTCGTACGGTGGTGCAAGAGACCCAGTACTTC.

The chain combines TRBV5-5 with TRBJ1-2; D gene ambiguous. Between the trimmed V and J ends, which lost 3 bases and 5 bases, there was a span of 17 bases. Germline V CDR1 and CDR2: SGHKS, YYEKEE (reference sequence). This CDR3 is 15 amino acids long. This CDR3 is CASSSGWPPTYGYTF. For the CDR3, the DNA is TGTGCCAGCAGCTCCGGGTGGCCGCCAACGTATGGCTACACCTTC.

The chain combines TRBV5-8 with TRBJ2-7, with 8 bases lining up with TRBD2. Germline values: CDR1 SGHTS, CDR2 YDEGEE. The trim removed 9 bases at V and 0 bases at J, leaving 11 bases unmatched. This CDR3 is built from 15 residues. CDR3 DNA: TGTGCCACCACGCCGGGGGGGGCCTTCTCCTACGAGCAGTACTTC. As protein: CATTPGGAFSYEQYF.

The chain has TRBV2 and TRBJ1-4; the match to TRBD1 covers 9 bases. J was trimmed by 10 bases and V by 6 bases; bases with no gene match: 12. Germline V gene data show CDR1 as SNHLY and CDR2 as FYNNEI. CDR3 size: 15 residues. Here the CDR3 DNA reads TGTGCCAGCAGCGAGACAGGGGGTGACCTAGGAAAACTGTTTTTT. This sequence encodes CASSETGGDLGKLFF.